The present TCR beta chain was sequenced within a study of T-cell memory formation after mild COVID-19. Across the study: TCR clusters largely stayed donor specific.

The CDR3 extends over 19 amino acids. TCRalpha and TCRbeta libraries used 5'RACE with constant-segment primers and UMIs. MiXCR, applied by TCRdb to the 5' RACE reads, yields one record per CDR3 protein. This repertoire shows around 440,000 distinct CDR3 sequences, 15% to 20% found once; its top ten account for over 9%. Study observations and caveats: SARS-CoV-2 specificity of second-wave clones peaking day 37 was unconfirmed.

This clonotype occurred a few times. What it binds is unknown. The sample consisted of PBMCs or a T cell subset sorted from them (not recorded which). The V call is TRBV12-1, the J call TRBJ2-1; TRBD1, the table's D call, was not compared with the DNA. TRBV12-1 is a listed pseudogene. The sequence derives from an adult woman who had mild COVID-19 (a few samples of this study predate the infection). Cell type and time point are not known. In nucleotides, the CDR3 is TGTGCCAGCAGCCTCCTGGGAAGGCGTATCCGAAGCTCCTACAATGAGCAGTTCTTC. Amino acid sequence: CASSLLGRRIRSSYNEQFF.